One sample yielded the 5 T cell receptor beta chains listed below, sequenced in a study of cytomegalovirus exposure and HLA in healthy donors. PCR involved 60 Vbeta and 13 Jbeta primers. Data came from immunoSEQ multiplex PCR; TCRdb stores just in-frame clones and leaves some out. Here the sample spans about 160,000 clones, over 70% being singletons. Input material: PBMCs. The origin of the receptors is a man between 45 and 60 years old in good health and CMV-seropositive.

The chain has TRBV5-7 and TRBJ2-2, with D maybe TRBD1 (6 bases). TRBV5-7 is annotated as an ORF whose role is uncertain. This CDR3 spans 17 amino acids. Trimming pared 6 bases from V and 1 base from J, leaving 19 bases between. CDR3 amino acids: CASIPKGAGVNTGELFF. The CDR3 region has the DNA TGTGCCAGCATTCCGAAAGGGGCAGGGGTGAACACCGGGGAGCTGTTTTTT.

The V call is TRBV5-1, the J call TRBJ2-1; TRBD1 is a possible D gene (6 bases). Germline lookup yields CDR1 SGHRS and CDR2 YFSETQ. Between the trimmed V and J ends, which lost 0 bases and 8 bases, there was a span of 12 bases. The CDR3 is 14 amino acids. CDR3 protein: CASSLEGRGYEQFF. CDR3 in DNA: TGCGCCAGCAGCTTGGAAGGAAGGGGGTATGAGCAGTTCTTC.

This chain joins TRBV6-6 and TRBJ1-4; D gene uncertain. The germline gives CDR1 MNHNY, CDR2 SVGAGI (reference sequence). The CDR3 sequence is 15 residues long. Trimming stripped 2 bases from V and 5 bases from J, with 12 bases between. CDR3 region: CASSYTPSGNEKLFF. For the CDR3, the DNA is TGTGCCAGCAGTTACACCCCCTCGGGGAATGAAAAACTGTTTTTT.

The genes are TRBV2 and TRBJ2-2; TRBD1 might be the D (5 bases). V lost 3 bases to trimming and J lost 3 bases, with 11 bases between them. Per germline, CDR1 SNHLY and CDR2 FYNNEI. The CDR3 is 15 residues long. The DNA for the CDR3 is TGTGCCAGCAGTGAGGGCAGGGTTTACACCGGGGAGCTGTTTTTT. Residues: CASSEGRVYTGELFF.

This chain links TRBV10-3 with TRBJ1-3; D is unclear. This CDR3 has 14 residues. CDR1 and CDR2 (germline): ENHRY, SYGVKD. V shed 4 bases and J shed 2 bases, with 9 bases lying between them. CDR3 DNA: TGTGCCATCAGTGGCGGATTGCCTGGAAACACCATATATTTT. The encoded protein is CAISGGLPGNTIYF.